The sequence of this T cell receptor beta chain was determined in a study of T cell repertoires in cytomegalovirus infection. In the study overall: Indications of both CMV infection and matching HLA type were provided by public TCR beta signatures. Overall study findings and caveats: HLA-C-restricted CMV-specific TCR beta clonotypes were dominant in the ex vivo response. Cumulative public TCR beta family frequency identified CMV carriers with the relevant HLA.

There are 15 residues in the CDR3. Looked up from germline, CDR1 is MNHEY and CDR2 is SVGAGI. Trimming left V 2 bases short and J 3 bases short, with 8 bases between. Details on this clonotype: Its antigen is undetermined.

TCRdb itself ran the reads through MiXCR, one entry per CDR3 protein. Of approximately 750,000 distinct CDR3 sequences detected, 35% to 45% appear once; the ten largest clones hold about 2.8%. This sequence originates from a human donor in good health (CMV status not recorded). Some clones in this sample may be carry-over from other donors' samples. The chain links TRBV6-5 to TRBJ1-6; perhaps TRBD1 as D (6 bases). Sequenced: PBMCs. CDR3 bases: TGTGCCAGCAGTTACGAACAGGGCTATAATTCACCCCTCCACTTT. Translated, it gives CASSYEQGYNSPLHF.